The source of this T cell receptor beta chain is a study of spatial heterogeneity in lung cancer. Study in general: There were, on average, more than ten raw-read appearances for each unique TCR and UMI combination.

The trim removed 4 bases at V and 9 bases at J, leaving 7 bases unmatched. The germline V gene encodes CDR1 SGHRS and CDR2 YFSETQ. The CDR3 runs to 14 residues. In TCRdb, the 5' RACE reads were re-called with MiXCR into one record per CDR3 protein. The table lists over 2,000 distinct CDR3 sequences, more than 5.5% of them singletons. The sample's time point: sample taken at primary tumor resection. TCRs were sequenced from unsorted whole RNA of tumor, nontumor lung or PBMC. Study-level points and caveats: Mutation tallies in tumors tracked expanded intratumoral alpha and beta TCR counts.

Note on this clonotype: The antigen is not known.

V usage is TRBV5-1 and J usage is TRBJ2-1, with 10 bases matching TRBD2. This receptor was taken from a male donor with early-stage non-small cell lung cancer. The sample consisted of lung tumor tissue, taken at surgery. CDR3 nucleotide sequence: TGCGCCAGCAGCACTGGACTAGCGGTCGGTGAGCAGTTCTTC. Encoded protein: CASSTGLAVGEQFF.